Presented here are 10 T cell receptor beta chains from one specimen sequenced in a study of tumor and adjacent non-tumor tissue in lung cancer. No cell sorting was done before RNA was extracted from the tissue. TCRbeta libraries were built with three rounds of nested PCR, modified from ARM-PCR. TCRdb analysed the multiplex PCR reads with MiXCR anew, one entry per CDR3 protein. The sample records over 110,000 distinct CDR3 sequences, approximately 66% being singletons. The sequenced sample was lung tumor tissue. The origin of the receptors is a man aged 60 to 69 with small cell lung cancer.

This chain joins TRBV12-3 or TRBV12-4 and TRBJ2-7; the match to TRBD2 covers 13 bases. The CDR3 length is 15 residues. J gave up 7 bases and V 6 bases, and 9 bases lay outside the gene matches. CDR3 region: CASRTSGGFQSEQYF. The CDR3 DNA sequence: TGTGCCAGCAGGACTAGCGGGGGGTTCCAATCTGAGCAGTACTTC.

Concerning this clonotype: A much more abundant neighbour one base away suggests this may be a read error. V usage is TRBV20-1 and J usage is TRBJ2-1, with 8 bases matching TRBD2. The junction had 11 bases not matched to a gene; V was cut back by 3 bases and J by 7 bases. The CDR3 contains 15 residues. Germline V gene sequence: CDR1 DFQATT, CDR2 SNEGSKA (reference sequence). The CDR3 reads CSASKAGARWNEQFF. DNA for the CDR3: TGCAGTGCTAGCAAAGCGGGAGCTAGGTGGAATGAGCAGTTCTTC.

With regard to this clonotype: Compared with germline, one end of the junction differs, possibly owing to a read error. The V gene is TRBV20-1, the J gene TRBJ2-1, with 9 bases that match TRBD2. This CDR3 comprises 15 residues. Germline CDR1 is DFQATT and CDR2 is SNEGSKA (reference sequence). The CDR3 sequence is CGARDGSSGTHEQFF. In DNA, the CDR3 is TGCGGTGCTAGGGATGGGTCTAGCGGGACCCATGAGCAGTTCTTC.

This clonotype was found a few times. A single base separates this from a much larger clone, so it may be a read error. This chain joins TRBV11-2 and TRBJ2-2; no clear D. The CDR3 has 17 amino acids. CDR1 and CDR2 from the germline V gene are SGHAT and FQNNGV. The CDR3 DNA reads TGTGCCGGCAGCTTAGATCCAGAGAGCGCGAACACCGGGGAGCTGTTTTTT. Translated, it gives CAGSLDPESANTGELFF.

A word on this clonotype: The conserved phenylalanine or tryptophan normally closing the CDR3 is absent here, so this likely arose from a read error. This chain uses TRBV11-2 with TRBJ2-1; no firm D call. Germline V gives CDR1 SGHAT, CDR2 FQNNGV. This CDR3 has 11 amino acids. The CDR3 coding sequence is TGTGTCAGCAGCTTAGACAATGGGCAGTTCATC. Amino acids: CVSSLDNGQFI.

At least ten counts were recorded for this clonotype. The genes are TRBV12-3 or TRBV12-4 and TRBJ1-5; no reliable D call. Trimming removed 2 bases from V and 3 bases from J, with 8 bases in between. The CDR3 spans 14 residues. Here the CDR3 reads CASSLLGANQPQHF. The CDR3 nucleotides read TGTGCCAGCAGTTTACTAGGTGCCAATCAGCCCCAGCATTTT.

Turning to this clonotype: It may be a read error: a sequence one base away is much more abundant. The chain links TRBV29-1 to TRBJ2-4; a possible D gene is TRBD1 (6 bases). CDR3 length: 12 amino acids. Trimming cost V 3 bases and J 11 bases, with 14 bases left between them. Germline loops: CDR1 SQVTM, CDR2 ANQGSEA. The DNA of the CDR3 is TGCAGCGTTGATGAGGACAGTGGTTTTCAGTACTTC. This codes for CSVDEDSGFQYF.

At least ten counts were recorded for this clonotype. The chain uses TRBV4-1 and TRBJ2-5; the D is unclear. The CDR3 consists of 14 residues. Trimming took off 2 bases at V and 5 bases at J, with 12 bases between the two ends. The germline gives CDR1 MGHRA, CDR2 YSYEKL. CDR3 in amino acids: CASSQKTALETQYF. For the CDR3, the DNA is TGCGCCAGCAGCCAAAAAACGGCGCTGGAGACCCAGTACTTC.

A word on this clonotype: An end of the junction differs from the germline gene, which may be a read error. The chain recombines TRBV20-1 with TRBJ2-5; no firm D call. CDR1 is DFQATT and CDR2 is SNEGSKA in the germline V gene (reference sequence). This CDR3 has 12 amino acids. The CDR3 sequence: CSARRAVEAQYF. The CDR3 nucleotides are TGCAGTGCTAGAAGGGCAGTAGAGGCCCAGTACTTC.

In the case of this clonotype: A much larger clone lies one base from this, so it may be a read error. The chain recombines TRBV29-1 with TRBJ2-1; D is tentatively TRBD1 or TRBD2 (6 bases each). This CDR3 comprises 13 residues. V was pared by 8 bases and J by 2 bases, with 13 bases between. CDR1 is SQVTM and CDR2 is ANQGSEA in the germline V gene. The CDR3 loop reads CSMDGGTYNEQFF. The CDR3 nucleotides are TGCAGCATGGACGGGGGCACCTACAATGAGCAGTTCTTC.